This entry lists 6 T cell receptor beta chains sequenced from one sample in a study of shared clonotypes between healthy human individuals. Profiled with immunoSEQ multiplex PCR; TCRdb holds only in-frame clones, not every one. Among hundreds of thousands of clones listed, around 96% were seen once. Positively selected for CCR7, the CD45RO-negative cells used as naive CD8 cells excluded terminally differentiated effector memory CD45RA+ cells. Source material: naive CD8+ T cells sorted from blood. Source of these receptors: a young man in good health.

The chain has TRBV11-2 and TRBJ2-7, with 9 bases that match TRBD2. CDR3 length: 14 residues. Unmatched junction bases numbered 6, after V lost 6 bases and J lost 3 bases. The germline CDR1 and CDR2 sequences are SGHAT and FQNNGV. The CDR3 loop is CASSFSGSGYEQYF. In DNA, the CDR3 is TGTGCCAGCAGTTTTAGCGGGAGCGGCTACGAGCAGTACTTC.

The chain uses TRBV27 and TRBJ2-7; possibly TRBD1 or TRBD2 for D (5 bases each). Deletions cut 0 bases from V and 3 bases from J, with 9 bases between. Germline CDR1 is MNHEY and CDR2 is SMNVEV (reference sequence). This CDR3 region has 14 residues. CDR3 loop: CASSLSGTLYEQYF. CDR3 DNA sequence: TGTGCCAGCAGTTTATCGGGGACCCTCTACGAGCAGTACTTC.

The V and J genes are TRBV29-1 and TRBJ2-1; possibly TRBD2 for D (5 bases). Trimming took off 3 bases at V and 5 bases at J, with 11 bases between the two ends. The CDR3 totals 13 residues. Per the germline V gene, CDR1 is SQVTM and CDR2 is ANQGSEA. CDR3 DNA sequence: TGCAGCGTTGATAGGCTAGCTAACAATGAGCAGTTCTTC. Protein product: CSVDRLANNEQFF.

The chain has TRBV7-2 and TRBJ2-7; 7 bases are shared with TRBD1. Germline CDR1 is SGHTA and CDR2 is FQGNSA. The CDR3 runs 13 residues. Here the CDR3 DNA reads TGTAACCAGACAGGGATTTTCGGGTACGAGCAGTACTTC. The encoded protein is CNQTGIFGYEQYF. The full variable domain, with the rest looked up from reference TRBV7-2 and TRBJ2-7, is GAGVSQSPSNKVTEKGKDVELRCDPISGHTALYWYRQSLGQGLEFLIYFQGNSAPDKSGLPSDRFSAERTGGSVSTLTIQRTQQEDSAVYLCNQTGIFGYEQYFGPGTRLTVT.

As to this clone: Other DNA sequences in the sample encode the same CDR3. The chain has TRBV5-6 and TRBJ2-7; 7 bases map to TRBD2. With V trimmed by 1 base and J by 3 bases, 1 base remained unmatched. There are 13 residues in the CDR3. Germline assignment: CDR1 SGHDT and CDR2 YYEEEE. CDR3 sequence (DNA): TGTGCCAGCAGCTTGCTAGCGGACTACGAGCAGTACTTC. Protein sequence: CASSLLADYEQYF.

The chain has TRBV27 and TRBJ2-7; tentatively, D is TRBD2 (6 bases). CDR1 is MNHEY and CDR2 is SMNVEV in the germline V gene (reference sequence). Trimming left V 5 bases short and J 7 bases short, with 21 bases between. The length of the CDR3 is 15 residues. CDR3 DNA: TGTGCCAGCAGTGTATATTTCGGGGGTGACGGTGAGCAGTACTTC. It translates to CASSVYFGGDGEQYF.